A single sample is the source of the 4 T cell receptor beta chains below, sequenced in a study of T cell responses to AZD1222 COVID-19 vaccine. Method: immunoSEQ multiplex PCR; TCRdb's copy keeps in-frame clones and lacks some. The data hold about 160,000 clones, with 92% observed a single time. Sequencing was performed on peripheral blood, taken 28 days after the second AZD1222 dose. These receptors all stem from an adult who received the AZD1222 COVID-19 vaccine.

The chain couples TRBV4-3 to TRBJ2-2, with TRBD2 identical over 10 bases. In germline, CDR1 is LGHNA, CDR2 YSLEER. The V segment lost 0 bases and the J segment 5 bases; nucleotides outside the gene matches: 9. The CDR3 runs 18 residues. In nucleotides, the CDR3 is TGCGCCAGCAGCCAAGATCATGTACTAGCGGGATGGACCGGGGAGCTGTTTTTT. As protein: CASSQDHVLAGWTGELFF.

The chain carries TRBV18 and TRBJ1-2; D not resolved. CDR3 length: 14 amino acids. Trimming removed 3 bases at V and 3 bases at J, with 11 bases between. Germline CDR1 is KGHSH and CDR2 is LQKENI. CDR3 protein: CASSPREADYGYTF. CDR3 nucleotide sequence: TGTGCCAGCTCACCTAGGGAGGCGGACTATGGCTACACCTTC. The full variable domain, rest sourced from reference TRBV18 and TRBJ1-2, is NAGVMQNPRHLVRRRGQEARLRCSPMKGHSHVYWYRQLPEEGLKFMVYLQKENIIDESGMPKERFSAEFPKEGPSILRIQQVVRGDSAAYFCASSPREADYGYTFGSGTRLTVV.

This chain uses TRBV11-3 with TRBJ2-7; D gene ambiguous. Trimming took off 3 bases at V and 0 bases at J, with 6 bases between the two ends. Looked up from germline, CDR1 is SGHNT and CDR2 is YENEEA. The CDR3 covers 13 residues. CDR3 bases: TGTGCCAGCAGCTTTTTCCCCTCCTACGAGCAGTACTTC. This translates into CASSFFPSYEQYF.

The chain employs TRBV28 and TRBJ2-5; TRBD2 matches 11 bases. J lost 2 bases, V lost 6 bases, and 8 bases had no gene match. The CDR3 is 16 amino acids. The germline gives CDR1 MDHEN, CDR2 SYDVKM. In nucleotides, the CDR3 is TGTGCCAGCAGATCAGGGCTAGCGGGAGGACAAGAGACCCAGTACTTC. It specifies CASRSGLAGGQETQYF.